The subject of this entry is one T cell receptor (beta chain). The antigen is unknown. The sample originates from a study of cytomegalovirus exposure and HLA in healthy donors. In the study overall: Earlier sequencing of 150 million to 200 million T cells yielded roughly 120 million unique TCR beta sequences. Findings and limits, study-wide: In an earlier analysis, most TCR beta V segments were productive about 87% or about 30% of the time. V- and J-gene trimming of TCR beta was linked (in a later analysis) to a missense DCLRE1C variant. The authors judged a highly shared variant cluster likely a sequencing artifact.

The germline V gene has CDR1 MNHEY and CDR2 SVGAGI. CDR3 length equals 11 residues. The V end lost 6 bases, the J end lost 4 bases, and 6 bases lay between the germline ends. The PCR ran on 60 Vbeta and 13 Jbeta primers. The data were produced by immunoSEQ multiplex PCR, yet TCRdb's version contains in-frame clones alone and is incomplete. This table holds some 170,000 clones, about 69% found once. The TCR was taken from a male donor in good health and CMV-seronegative. The specimen sequenced was PBMCs. J is TRBJ2-5 and V is TRBV6-5; D is unresolved. CDR3 nucleotides: TGTGCCAGCAGCAGAGGAGAGACCCAGTACTTC. This codes for CASSRGETQYF.